The 32 T cell receptor beta chains presented below share a single source sample, sequenced in a study of T cell responses to AZD1222 COVID-19 vaccine. Repertoires were generated with immunoSEQ multiplex PCR, while TCRdb's copy carries only in-frame clones and drops some. The sample gives 150,000 to 200,000 clones, 94% of which show up once; approximately 0.64% is in the top ten. The specimen was peripheral blood, collected on day 0 of AZD1222 vaccination. Receptor source: an adult in good health.

This chain joins TRBV4-1 and TRBJ1-2; D perhaps matches TRBD1 (5 bases). The CDR3 is made up of 16 amino acids. Per the germline V gene, CDR1 is MGHRA and CDR2 is YSYEKL. Trimming cost V 2 bases and J 2 bases, with 15 bases left between them. The CDR3 sequence: CASSQSSRDGNYGYTF. CDR3 sequence (DNA): TGCGCCAGCAGCCAAAGCAGCAGGGACGGAAACTATGGCTACACCTTC.

CDR3 in DNA: TGTGCCAGCAGCTTGACGGCGAACACTGAAGCTTTCTTT. This encodes CASSLTANTEAFF. The V call is TRBV5-4, the J call TRBJ1-1; no definite D call. The germline V and J ends were trimmed by 1 base and 1 base, with 5 bases remaining between them. The CDR3 runs 13 residues. In germline, CDR1 is SGHNT, CDR2 YYREEE (reference sequence). Filled out from reference TRBV5-4 and TRBJ1-1, the complete variable domain reads ETGVTQSPTHLIKTRGQQVTLRCSSQSGHNTVSWYQQALGQGPQFIFQYYREEENGRGNFPPRFSGLQFPNYSSELNVNALELDDSALYLCASSLTANTEAFFGQGTRLTVV.

This sequence joins TRBV27 and TRBJ1-1; D not certain. V was pared by 6 bases and J by 0 bases, with 8 bases between. Looked up from germline, CDR1 is MNHEY and CDR2 is SMNVEV (reference sequence). The CDR3 runs 13 residues. The CDR3 loop reads CASRQSMNTEAFF. In DNA form, the CDR3 reads TGTGCCAGCAGACAGTCTATGAACACTGAAGCTTTCTTT.

For this clone: One junction end disagrees with the germline gene, perhaps due to a read error. The chain links TRBV12-3 or TRBV12-4 to TRBJ2-5, with a tentative D call TRBD2 (5 bases). This CDR3 region has 12 residues. The CDR3 here is CASSLAWETQYF. CDR3 sequence (DNA): TGTGCCAGCAGTCTAGCCTGGGAGACCCAGTACTTC.

The rearrangement joins TRBV2 to TRBJ2-1; 8 bases agree with TRBD2. CDR1 and CDR2 (germline): SNHLY, FYNNEI. The CDR3 spans 12 residues. V was pared by 6 bases and J by 10 bases, with 5 bases of the junction left unmatched. CDR3 residues: CASRLGGREQFF. CDR3 in DNA: TGTGCCAGCAGGCTCGGCGGGAGGGAGCAGTTCTTC.

The genes are TRBV27 and TRBJ1-2; no firm D call. V was cut by 2 bases and J by 3 bases, with 10 bases left in between. The CDR3 has 14 amino acids. Germline V lookup: CDR1 MNHEY, CDR2 SMNVEV (reference sequence). The CDR3 nucleotides are TGTGCCAGCAGTTTAAGTAGTTTCCACTATGGCTACACCTTC. Translated: CASSLSSFHYGYTF.

The chain has TRBV11-1 and TRBJ2-7; D not certain. Germline lookup yields CDR1 SGHAT and CDR2 FQDESV (reference sequence). Trimming removed 5 bases at V and 5 bases at J, with 16 bases between. The CDR3 length is 14 residues. CDR3: CASSPSAGPHEQYF. The CDR3 bases are TGTGCCAGCAGCCCCTCGGCAGGACCCCACGAGCAGTACTTC.

This rearrangement joins TRBV5-1 to TRBJ2-7; 9 bases are a match to TRBD2. Germline lookup yields CDR1 SGHRS and CDR2 YFSETQ. With 3 bases clipped from V and 2 bases from J, the junction kept 3 bases outside the gene matches. This CDR3 has 14 amino acids. This CDR3 reads CASSSLAGTYEQYF. CDR3 nucleotides: TGCGCCAGCAGCTCACTAGCGGGTACCTACGAGCAGTACTTC.

The chain uses TRBV7-8 and TRBJ1-1; D call uncertain. V gave up 7 bases and J gave up 6 bases, with 9 bases separating them. Germline V gene data show CDR1 as SGHVS and CDR2 as FQNEAQ. The CDR3 contains 11 residues. CDR3 amino acids: CASNEGSEAFF. Here the CDR3 DNA reads TGTGCCAGCAACGAAGGTTCTGAAGCTTTCTTT.

J is TRBJ1-4 and V is TRBV19; 9 nucleotides align to TRBD1. Germline V CDR1 and CDR2: LNHDA, SQIVND (reference sequence). CDR3 length: 14 amino acids. J lost 7 bases, V lost 6 bases, and 6 bases had no gene match. The CDR3 loop reads CASRPGQGGEKLFF. In DNA, the CDR3 is TGTGCCAGTAGGCCGGGACAGGGTGGTGAAAAACTGTTTTTT.

This chain connects TRBV5-1 to TRBJ1-3; D perhaps matches TRBD1 (5 bases). Germline V gives CDR1 SGHRS, CDR2 YFSETQ. V was trimmed by 1 base and J by 0 bases, leaving 17 bases between them. This CDR3 region has 18 residues. The CDR3 bases are TGCGCCAGCAGCTTGAGTCGGCCAACAGGATCCTCTGGAAACACCATATATTTT. Translation: CASSLSRPTGSSGNTIYF.

V is TRBV28 and J is TRBJ1-3, with 8 positions matching TRBD1. The V gene's germline CDR1 is MDHEN and CDR2 SYDVKM. The CDR3 covers 16 residues. The V gene end was trimmed by 7 bases and the J gene end by 0 bases; junction bases not matched to a gene: 8. This CDR3 is CASTQGTGYSGNTIYF. The CDR3 nucleotides read TGTGCCAGCACCCAAGGGACAGGTTACTCTGGAAACACCATATATTTT.

The chain is built from TRBV13 and TRBJ1-1; possibly TRBD1 for D (6 bases). The CDR3 spans 13 residues. Trimming stripped 4 bases from V and 4 bases from J, with 10 bases between. Germline V gene data show CDR1 as PRHDT and CDR2 as FYEKMQ (reference sequence). The DNA of the CDR3 is TGTGCCAGCAGCTGGGAAGGGGGCACTGAAGCTTTCTTT. The encoded protein is CASSWEGGTEAFF.

The chain employs TRBV30 and TRBJ1-6; weak D call: TRBD1 (6 bases). This CDR3 has 13 amino acids. CDR1 and CDR2 from the germline V gene are GTSNPN and SVGIG (reference sequence). V was trimmed by 4 bases and J by 7 bases, leaving 11 bases between them. DNA for the CDR3: TGTGCCTGGAAAGGGACAATGAATTCACCCCTCCACTTT. Protein sequence: CAWKGTMNSPLHF. Filled out from reference TRBV30 and TRBJ1-6, the complete variable domain reads SQTIHQWPATLVQPVGSPLSLECTVEGTSNPNLYWYRQAAGRGLQLLFYSVGIGQISSEVPQNLSASRPQDRQFILSSKKLLLSDSGFYLCAWKGTMNSPLHFGNGTRLTVT.

The CDR3: CASSQFNQPQHF. Here the CDR3 DNA reads TGTGCCAGCAGCCAATTCAATCAGCCCCAGCATTTT. The V call is TRBV3-1 (or the pseudogene TRBV3-2), the J call TRBJ1-5; D unclear. The ends were cut back, 2 bases at V and 3 bases at J, with 2 bases in the middle. From germline, CDR1 is LGHDT and CDR2 YNNKEL (reference sequence). This CDR3 has 12 residues.

The chain combines TRBV19 with TRBJ1-3; the D gene is possibly TRBD1 (5 bases). Trimming shortened V by 11 bases and J by 3 bases, and 17 bases separated the two germline ends. This CDR3 has 14 residues. Germline CDR1 LNHDA, CDR2 SQIVND (reference sequence). CDR3 loop: CALSRGIGGNTIYF. The DNA for the CDR3 is TGTGCCCTAAGTAGGGGAATCGGTGGAAACACCATATATTTT. Full variable domain (remainder filled in from reference TRBV19 and TRBJ1-3): DGGITQSPKYLFRKEGQNVTLSCEQNLNHDAMYWYRQDPGQGLRLIYYSQIVNDFQKGDIAEGYSVSREKKESFPLTVTSAQKNPTAFYLCALSRGIGGNTIYFGEGSWLTVV.

The chain recombines TRBV18 with TRBJ1-2; 8 bases are shared with TRBD1. Germline V gives CDR1 KGHSH, CDR2 LQKENI. V gave up 3 bases and J gave up 5 bases; unmatched junction bases: 5. This CDR3 comprises 14 residues. CDR3 residues: CASSPQGATYGYTF. The CDR3 nucleotides read TGTGCCAGCTCACCCCAGGGGGCGACTTATGGCTACACCTTC. Filled out from reference TRBV18 and TRBJ1-2, the complete variable domain reads NAGVMQNPRHLVRRRGQEARLRCSPMKGHSHVYWYRQLPEEGLKFMVYLQKENIIDESGMPKERFSAEFPKEGPSILRIQQVVRGDSAAYFCASSPQGATYGYTFGSGTRLTVV.

The rearrangement links TRBV7-8 to TRBJ2-1; tentatively, D is TRBD1 (6 bases). CDR3 length: 14 residues. V dropped 3 bases and J dropped 4 bases, with 10 bases sitting between them. Germline V gives CDR1 SGHVS, CDR2 FQNEAQ. The chain's CDR3 is CASSFRGRYNEQFF. CDR3 DNA sequence: TGTGCCAGCAGCTTCAGGGGCCGTTACAATGAGCAGTTCTTC.

This clone was seen only once. The chain's CDR3 is CASSGTGLDSPLHF. DNA of the CDR3: TGTGCCAGCTCTGGGACGGGCTTGGATTCACCCCTCCACTTT. The rearrangement joins TRBV18 to TRBJ1-6, with D possibly being TRBD1 (5 bases). Germline CDR1 and CDR2: KGHSH and LQKENI. CDR3 length: 14 amino acids. Trimming left V 6 bases short and J 8 bases short, with 14 bases between.

This rearrangement joins TRBV5-4 to TRBJ2-7, with D unclear. There are 18 residues in the CDR3. V lost 1 base and J lost 0, with 20 bases in between. Looked up from germline, CDR1 is SGHNT and CDR2 is YYREEE (reference sequence). DNA of the CDR3: TGTGCCAGCAGCTTGTGGGGTTACACGGACCCGGACTCCTACGAGCAGTACTTC. Translation gives CASSLWGYTDPDSYEQYF.

V and J are TRBV10-1 and TRBJ2-1; D possibly uses TRBD1 or TRBD2 (5 bases each). Germline V lookup: CDR1 WNHNN, CDR2 SYGVQD (reference sequence). With 4 bases removed from V and 12 bases from J, the gap between germline ends came to 13 bases. CDR3 size: 12 residues. In nucleotides, the CDR3 is TGCGCCAGCAGTGCGGGGCAAACGGGGCAGTTCTTC. Its translation: CASSAGQTGQFF.

The CDR3 here is CASSLWAYGRQPQHF. DNA for the CDR3: TGTGCCAGCAGCTTATGGGCCTACGGGCGTCAGCCCCAGCATTTT. The chain couples TRBV7-2 to TRBJ1-5; D unresolved. The CDR3 runs 15 residues. Germline V CDR1 and CDR2: SGHTA, FQGNSA. V gave up 2 bases and J gave up 6 bases, with 14 bases separating them.

The chain is built from TRBV3-1 (or the pseudogene TRBV3-2) and TRBJ1-2; D gene uncertain. Trimming stripped 1 base from V and 12 bases from J, with 18 bases between. This CDR3 region has 14 residues. Germline loops: CDR1 LGHDT, CDR2 YNNKEL (reference sequence). Here the CDR3 DNA reads TGTGCCAGCAGCCAAGGTCCGAAAGCACTAACAGACACCTTC. Amino acid sequence: CASSQGPKALTDTF.

The chain is built from TRBV6-5 and TRBJ1-1, with D possibly being TRBD1 (5 bases). CDR1 MNHEY and CDR2 SVGAGI come from the germline V gene. The length of the CDR3 is 12 residues. Trimming took off 8 bases at V and 5 bases at J, with 12 bases between the two ends. CDR3 DNA: TGTGCCAGCCCCTTCGGGGGGACTGAAGCTTTCTTT. Its translation: CASPFGGTEAFF.

The CDR3 is CASSFGSGRVVETQYF. The CDR3, as DNA: TGTGCCAGCAGCTTCGGAAGCGGGAGGGTTGTGGAGACCCAGTACTTC. The chain uses TRBV7-9 and TRBJ2-5; 10 bases are shared with TRBD2. Trimming took 3 bases from V and 5 from J; bases not matched to a gene: 9. Germline lookup yields CDR1 SEHNR and CDR2 FQNEAQ (reference sequence). This CDR3 has 16 amino acids.

CDR3 amino acids: CASSWVGTDNQPQHF. The CDR3 DNA follows: TGTGCCAGCAGTTGGGTAGGGACAGACAATCAGCCCCAGCATTTT. The chain has TRBV6-5 and TRBJ1-5; the match to TRBD1 covers 7 bases. The CDR3 has 15 residues. With 4 bases clipped from V and 3 bases from J, the junction kept 6 bases outside the gene matches. Germline CDR1 and CDR2: MNHEY and SVGAGI.

The rearrangement uses TRBV27 and TRBJ2-7, with a possible D match to TRBD2 (7 bases). The CDR3 is 15 residues long. Germline V gives CDR1 MNHEY, CDR2 SMNVEV (reference sequence). Trimming shortened V by 7 bases and J by 9 bases, and 25 bases separated the two germline ends. CDR3 loop: CASMTGRGRTGGQYF. CDR3 sequence (DNA): TGTGCCAGCATGACCGGGCGGGGGCGGACCGGGGGGCAGTACTTC.

The chain is built from TRBV2 and TRBJ2-1; D assignment may be TRBD1 or TRBD2 (5 bases each). The CDR3 runs 14 residues. Trimming took off 8 bases at V and 1 base at J, with 12 bases between the two ends. In germline, CDR1 is SNHLY, CDR2 FYNNEI. In DNA form, the CDR3 reads TGTGCCAGCCAGGCCAGGGAGTCCTACAATGAGCAGTTCTTC. Encoded protein: CASQARESYNEQFF. The whole variable domain, remainder taken from reference TRBV2 and TRBJ2-1, is EPEVTQTPSHQVTQMGQEVILRCVPISNHLYFYWYRQILGQKVEFLVSFYNNEISEKSEIFDDQFSVERPDGSNFTLKIRSTKLEDSAMYFCASQARESYNEQFFGPGTRLTVL.

This clone was counted once. The V and J genes are TRBV28 and TRBJ1-2; D is perhaps TRBD1 (5 bases). This CDR3 contains 16 residues. The V end lost 2 bases, the J end lost 5 bases, and 18 bases lay between the germline ends. The germline CDR1 and CDR2 sequences are MDHEN and SYDVKM. The CDR3 nucleotides are TGTGCCAGCAGTTTAGCGCAGGGAGGTCCCTTTTATGGCTACACCTTC. Residues: CASSLAQGGPFYGYTF.

CDR3 amino acids: CASSHRTPGSGNTIYF. DNA of the CDR3: TGTGCCAGCAGCCATCGGACGCCCGGCTCTGGAAACACCATATATTTT. The chain carries TRBV3-1 (or the pseudogene TRBV3-2) and TRBJ1-3; D is ambiguous. The CDR3 extends over 16 amino acids. Between the trimmed V and J ends, which lost 3 bases and 0 bases, there was a span of 12 bases. Germline-derived CDR1 and CDR2 are LGHDT and YNNKEL (reference sequence).

The chain links TRBV30 to TRBJ1-2, with D perhaps TRBD1 (6 bases). This CDR3 contains 13 residues. Deletions cut 5 bases from V and 4 bases from J, with 14 bases between. Germline V gives CDR1 GTSNPN, CDR2 SVGIG (reference sequence). CDR3 region: CAWDIVQGYGYTF. As DNA, the CDR3 is TGTGCCTGGGACATAGTACAGGGCTATGGCTACACCTTC.

J is TRBJ2-1 and V is TRBV7-9, with 14 bases identical to TRBD2. The CDR3 length is 15 residues. Germline CDR1 SEHNR, CDR2 FQNEAQ (reference sequence). After removal of 4 bases from V and 6 bases from J, the junction contained 2 bases not matched to a gene. This CDR3 reads CASSSGLAGVNEQFF. The CDR3 DNA reads TGTGCCAGCAGCTCGGGACTAGCGGGAGTCAATGAGCAGTTCTTC.